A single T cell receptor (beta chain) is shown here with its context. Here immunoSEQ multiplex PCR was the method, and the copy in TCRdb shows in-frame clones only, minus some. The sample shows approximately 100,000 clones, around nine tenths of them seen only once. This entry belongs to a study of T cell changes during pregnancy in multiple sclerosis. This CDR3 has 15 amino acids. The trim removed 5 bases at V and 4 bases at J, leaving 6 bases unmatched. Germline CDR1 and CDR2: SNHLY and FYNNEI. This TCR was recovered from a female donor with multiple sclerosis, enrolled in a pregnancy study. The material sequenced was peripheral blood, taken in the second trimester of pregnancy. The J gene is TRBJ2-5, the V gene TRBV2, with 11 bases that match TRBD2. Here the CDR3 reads CASSTLAGVRETQYF. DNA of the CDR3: TGTGCCAGCAGTACACTAGCGGGGGTCAGAGAGACCCAGTACTTC.